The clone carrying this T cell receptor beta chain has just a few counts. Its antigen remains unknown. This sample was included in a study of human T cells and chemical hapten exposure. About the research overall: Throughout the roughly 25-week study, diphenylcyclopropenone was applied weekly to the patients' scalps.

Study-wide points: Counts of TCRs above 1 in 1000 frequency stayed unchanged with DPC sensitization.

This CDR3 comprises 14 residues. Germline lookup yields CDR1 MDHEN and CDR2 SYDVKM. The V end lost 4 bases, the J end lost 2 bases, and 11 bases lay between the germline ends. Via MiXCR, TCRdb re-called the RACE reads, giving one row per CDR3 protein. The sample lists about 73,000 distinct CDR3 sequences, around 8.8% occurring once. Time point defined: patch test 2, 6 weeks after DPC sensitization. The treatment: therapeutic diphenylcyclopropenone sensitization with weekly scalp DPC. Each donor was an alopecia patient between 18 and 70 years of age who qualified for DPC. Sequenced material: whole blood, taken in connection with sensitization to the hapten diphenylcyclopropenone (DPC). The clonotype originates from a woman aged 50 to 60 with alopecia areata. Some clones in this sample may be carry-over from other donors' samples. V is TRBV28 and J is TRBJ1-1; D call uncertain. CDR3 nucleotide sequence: TGTGCCAGCAGTTCCCCCCGGGATAACACTGAAGCTTTCTTT. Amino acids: CASSSPRDNTEAFF.